The 13 T cell receptor beta chains given below trace back to one sample, sequenced in a study of blood T cell repertoires in COVID-19. Using immunoSEQ multiplex PCR, the repertoire was profiled, and TCRdb retains in-frame clones only, with some absent. The sample consists of under 80,000 clones, roughly 89% of them appearing once. Source material: peripheral blood. These receptors were taken from an older man with active or convalescent COVID-19.

This clone showed up just once. This chain uses TRBV30 with TRBJ1-3; D ambiguous. The V gene lost 0 bases and the J gene lost 2 bases, with 11 bases spanning the gap. Germline assignment: CDR1 GTSNPN and CDR2 SVGIG (reference sequence). The CDR3 is 15 amino acids. This chain's CDR3 is CAWSVARSTGNTIYF. The CDR3 DNA follows: TGTGCCTGGAGTGTGGCCAGGTCCACTGGAAACACCATATATTTT.

This chain uses TRBV5-1 with TRBJ1-1, with D possibly TRBD1 on 5 matching bases. CDR3 length: 13 amino acids. The V and J ends lost 4 bases and 3 bases respectively, with 10 bases between them. Germline V gene data show CDR1 as SGHRS and CDR2 as YFSETQ. The CDR3 reads CASSHRDYTEAFF. The CDR3 DNA follows: TGCGCCAGCAGCCACCGGGACTACACTGAAGCTTTCTTT.

The DNA for the CDR3 is TGTGCCAGCTCACCACGGACAGCGAAAGAGACCCAGTACTTC. Residues: CASSPRTAKETQYF. V gene TRBV18 combines with J gene TRBJ2-5, with a weak D call TRBD1 (6 bases). Trimming took off 1 base at V and 3 bases at J, with 9 bases between the two ends. The germline gives CDR1 KGHSH, CDR2 LQKENI. The CDR3 has 14 residues.

CDR3 sequence: CASSSGTGGAGELFF. CDR3 DNA sequence: TGTGCCAGCAGCTCAGGGACAGGGGGTGCCGGGGAGCTGTTTTTT. This chain connects TRBV7-3 to TRBJ2-2, with 11 positions matching TRBD1. The CDR3 consists of 15 residues. Germline V gives CDR1 SGHTA, CDR2 FQGTGA. V dropped 4 bases and J dropped 6; count of bases not matched to a gene: 4.

V usage is TRBV2 and J usage is TRBJ2-7; TRBD1 matches 7 bases. Per germline, CDR1 SNHLY and CDR2 FYNNEI. V gave up 7 bases and J gave up 0 bases; unmatched junction bases: 18. The CDR3 is 18 residues long. In DNA, the CDR3 is TGTGCCAGCACGATCGCTTATTCCGGGACAGAATTCTCCTACGAGCAGTACTTC. Translating gives CASTIAYSGTEFSYEQYF.

The V call is TRBV5-4, the J call TRBJ1-2; D ambiguous. The germline V gene has CDR1 SGHNT and CDR2 YYREEE (reference sequence). The CDR3 contains 13 residues. Trimming removed 0 bases at V and 3 bases at J, with 6 bases between. CDR3 in DNA: TGTGCCAGCAGCTTGGTTTCGGACTATGGCTACACCTTC. This encodes CASSLVSDYGYTF.

This clone was detected a few times. V gene TRBV2 combines with J gene TRBJ2-3, with 9 bases matching TRBD2. Trimming at V came to 4 bases and at J to 5 bases, leaving 7 bases not matched to a gene. The CDR3 is 15 residues long. CDR1 and CDR2 (germline): SNHLY, FYNNEI. CDR3 sequence (DNA): TGTGCCAGCAGTGCTCTCGGCGGGAGGGGAGATACGCAGTATTTT. Translation: CASSALGGRGDTQYF.

V is TRBV4-1 and J is TRBJ1-1; TRBD1 matches at 8 bases. This CDR3 is built from 14 residues. The ends lost 4 bases at V and 0 bases at J; junction bases unmatched: 1. The germline V gene has CDR1 MGHRA and CDR2 YSYEKL. CDR3 coding DNA: TGCGCCAGCAGCCTGGGACAGGTGAACACTGAAGCTTTCTTT. This sequence encodes CASSLGQVNTEAFF.

In its sample, this clone was seen once. The chain is built from TRBV6-2 or TRBV6-3 and TRBJ2-5, with 12 positions matching TRBD2. This CDR3 spans 15 amino acids. Looked up from germline, CDR1 is MNHEY and CDR2 is SVGEGT. Germline trimming cut 5 bases from V and 1 base from J; bases unmatched to any gene: 2. The CDR3 protein is CASSLLAGGQETQYF. The CDR3 DNA sequence: TGTGCCAGCAGTCTACTAGCGGGAGGCCAAGAGACCCAGTACTTC.

The chain combines TRBV5-1 with TRBJ1-5, with a tentative D call TRBD1 (6 bases). The V gene's germline CDR1 is SGHRS and CDR2 YFSETQ. Trimming stripped 4 bases from V and 6 bases from J, with 17 bases between. This CDR3 comprises 15 residues. CDR3 region: CASSLGSGGFQPQHF. The DNA of the CDR3 is TGCGCCAGCAGCCTGGGGTCTGGGGGCTTTCAGCCCCAGCATTTT.

This sequence joins TRBV5-4 and TRBJ1-2; D unresolved. Trimming shortened V by 3 bases and J by 2 bases, and 11 bases separated the two germline ends. The CDR3 spans 14 residues. Germline V gives CDR1 SGHNT, CDR2 YYREEE (reference sequence). The CDR3, as DNA: TGTGCCAGCAGCTACCGGACGGGAAACTATGGCTACACCTTC. It yields the protein CASSYRTGNYGYTF.

The chain links TRBV10-3 to TRBJ2-1, with TRBD1 matching over 8 bases. The germline V gene has CDR1 ENHRY and CDR2 SYGVKD. This CDR3 comprises 15 residues. Germline trimming cut 2 bases from V and 1 base from J; bases unmatched to any gene: 1. CDR3 nucleotides: TGTGCCATCAGTGAGGACAGGGGATCCTACAATGAGCAGTTCTTC. Its translation is CAISEDRGSYNEQFF.

In the case of this clone: The junction departs from germline at one end; a sequencing error may be responsible. This rearrangement joins TRBV11-2 to TRBJ2-7; D gene unclear. CDR1 is SGHAT, CDR2 FQNNGV, per germline. This CDR3 has 15 residues. CDR3 DNA: TGTGCCAGCAGCTTAGTCAGGTCAACCTCCCACGAGCAGTACTTC. It yields the protein CASSLVRSTSHEQYF.